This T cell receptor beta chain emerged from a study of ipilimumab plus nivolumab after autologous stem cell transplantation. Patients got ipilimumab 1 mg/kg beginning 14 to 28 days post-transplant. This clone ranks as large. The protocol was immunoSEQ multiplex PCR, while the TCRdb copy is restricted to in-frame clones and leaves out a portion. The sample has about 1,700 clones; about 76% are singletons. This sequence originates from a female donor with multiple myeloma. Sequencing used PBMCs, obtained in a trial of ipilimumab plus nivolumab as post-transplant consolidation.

This CDR3 reads CASSFANSPLHF. CDR3 nucleotide sequence: TGCGCCAGCAGCTTTGCCAATTCACCCCTCCACTTT. J is TRBJ1-6 and V is TRBV5-1; D remains ambiguous. Trimming shortened V by 2 bases and J by 7 bases, and 4 bases separated the two germline ends. The CDR3 is 12 residues long. CDR1 and CDR2 from the germline V gene are SGHRS and YFSETQ.